Listed below are T cell receptor beta chains from one sample, sequenced in a study of T cell responses to AZD1222 COVID-19 vaccine. Clones were read by immunoSEQ multiplex PCR, and TCRdb kept only the in-frame ones, dropping some. Among about 90,000 clones listed, about 90% were seen once. Sequenced here: peripheral blood, sampled on day 0 of MenACWY control vaccination. The source is an adult in good health. Each CDR3 is given with its conserved first and last residue. D genes are given only for firm matches. Clone size is shown for a subset of rows, as once, few, many or a class of expanded clone.

V gene	CDR3 length	J gene	clone size	D gene	CDR3 protein	CDR3 DNA
TRBV6-5	14	TRBJ2-7	NA	NA	CASSYDDSSYEQYF	TGTGCCAGCAGTTACGACGACAGCTCCTACGAGCAGTACTTC
TRBV5-1	14	TRBJ1-4	NA	NA	CASSIDSEGEKLFF	TGCGCCAGCAGCATTGACTCCGAAGGGGAAAAACTGTTTTTT
TRBV19	17	TRBJ1-5	NA	TRBD1	CASSILMGDRRNQPQHF	TGTGCCAGTAGTATTTTGATGGGGGACAGGAGGAATCAGCCCCAGCATTTT
TRBV5-1	12	TRBJ2-1	NA	NA	CASSLVSNEQFF	TGCGCCAGCAGCTTGGTTAGCAATGAGCAGTTCTTC
TRBV7-9	14	TRBJ2-3	NA	NA	CASSFSTSTDTQYF	TGTGCCAGCAGCTTTTCAACTAGCACAGATACGCAGTATTTT
TRBV6-5	14	TRBJ2-7	NA	NA	CASSYGDRAYEQYF	TGTGCCAGCAGTTACGGGGACCGAGCCTACGAGCAGTACTTC
TRBV5-1	16	TRBJ2-2	NA	NA	CASSSGGWENTGELFF	TGCGCCAGCAGCTCCGGGGGATGGGAGAACACCGGGGAGCTGTTTTTT
TRBV5-4	16	TRBJ2-3	medium-sized	NA	CASSLAGRAAPDTQYF	TGTGCCAGCAGCTTGGCCGGCAGGGCCGCCCCAGATACGCAGTATTTT
TRBV7-3	14	TRBJ2-7	NA	NA	CASSLSGATGEQYF	TGTGCCAGCAGCTTAAGTGGGGCCACGGGGGAGCAGTACTTC
TRBV19	14	TRBJ1-5	NA	NA	CASSILRSNQPQHF	TGTGCCAGTAGTATCTTAAGGAGCAATCAGCCCCAGCATTTT
TRBV18	16	TRBJ2-1	NA	NA	CASSLAQPPSWGEQFF	TGTGCCAGCTCCCTCGCACAGCCGCCGTCTTGGGGTGAGCAGTTCTTC
TRBV18	16	TRBJ2-2	NA	TRBD1	CASSPSGTGNTGELFF	TGTGCCAGCTCACCCTCCGGGACAGGGAACACCGGGGAGCTGTTTTTT
TRBV29-1	13	TRBJ2-5	NA	NA	CSVDKGGQETQYF	TGCAGCGTTGATAAGGGGGGACAAGAGACCCAGTACTTC
TRBV28	12	TRBJ1-5	NA	NA	CASSSSDRLQHF	TGTGCCAGCAGTTCGTCGGACCGGCTCCAGCATTTT
TRBV5-8	15	TRBJ2-7	NA	TRBD1	CASSLTSYRGGEQYF	TGTGCCAGCAGCCTCACCTCCTACAGGGGCGGCGAGCAGTACTTC
TRBV5-1	15	TRBJ2-3	NA	TRBD1	CASSQTGDWTDTQYF	TGCGCCAGCAGCCAAACAGGGGATTGGACAGATACGCAGTATTTT
TRBV19	15	TRBJ1-1	NA	TRBD1	CASSRGQGARTEAFF	TGTGCCAGTAGTAGGGGACAGGGGGCGAGAACTGAAGCTTTCTTT
TRBV28	16	TRBJ2-7	NA	TRBD1	CASSSSGTGRSYEQYF	TGTGCCAGCAGTTCCTCCGGGACAGGGCGCTCCTACGAGCAGTACTTC
TRBV9	11	TRBJ1-2	once	NA	CASGLDYGYTF	TGTGCCAGTGGACTTGACTATGGCTACACCTTC
TRBV29-1	14	TRBJ2-1	NA	TRBD2	CSVEREQSYNEQFF	TGCAGCGTGGAGCGGGAGCAATCCTACAATGAGCAGTTCTTC
TRBV24-1	11	TRBJ2-1	NA	NA	CATSGGNEQFF	TGTGCCACCAGTGGAGGCAATGAGCAGTTCTTC
TRBV5-6	12	TRBJ2-5	NA	NA	CASSLAVETQYF	TGTGCCAGCAGCTTGGCGGTGGAGACCCAGTACTTC
TRBV6-5	15	TRBJ1-1	NA	NA	CASSYGQGRDTEAFF	TGTGCCAGCAGTTACGGTCAGGGGAGGGACACTGAAGCTTTCTTT
TRBV7-8	16	TRBJ2-7	once	TRBD1	CASSSFGQAHSYEQYF	TGTGCCAGCAGCTCCTTCGGACAGGCCCACTCCTACGAGCAGTACTTC
TRBV12-3/TRBV12-4	13	TRBJ1-1	once	NA	CASSLQGSTEAFF	TGTGCCAGCAGTTTACAGGGGAGCACTGAAGCTTTCTTT
TRBV6-1	14	TRBJ1-1	NA	NA	CASSETGPSTEAFF	TGTGCCAGCAGTGAAACAGGCCCCTCCACTGAAGCTTTCTTT
TRBV27	15	TRBJ2-2	NA	TRBD1	CASSPTGWNTGELFF	TGTGCCAGCAGTCCGACAGGGTGGAACACCGGGGAGCTGTTTTTT
TRBV28	14	TRBJ2-6	once	NA	CATETGSGANVLTF	TGTGCCACAGAGACAGGATCTGGGGCCAACGTCCTGACTTTC
TRBV15	15	TRBJ1-5	NA	TRBD1	CATSRDPQGDQPQHF	TGTGCCACCAGCAGAGATCCTCAGGGGGATCAGCCCCAGCATTTT
TRBV19	14	TRBJ1-1	NA	NA	CASSPGTYMGLFPF	TGTGCCAGTAGCCCAGGGACCTACATGGGTCTCTTTCCCTTT
TRBV5-1	14	TRBJ2-7	NA	NA	CASSNSRHLDEQYF	TGCGCCAGCAGCAATAGCCGGCATCTCGACGAGCAGTACTTC
TRBV18	14	TRBJ1-6	NA	NA	CASSPDKGYSPLHF	TGTGCCAGCTCGCCGGACAAGGGTTATTCACCCCTCCACTTT
TRBV7-3	18	TRBJ2-1	NA	TRBD2	CASSSPGLAGGPGNEQFF	TGTGCCAGCAGCTCCCCCGGACTAGCGGGAGGGCCGGGGAATGAGCAGTTCTTC
TRBV7-2	15	TRBJ2-1	NA	TRBD2	CASSVTSALLFEQFF	TGTGCCAGCAGCGTAACTAGCGCCCTCCTCTTTGAGCAGTTCTTC
TRBV7-2	13	TRBJ1-1	NA	NA	CASSLARYTEAFF	TGTGCCAGCAGCTTAGCCCGGTACACTGAAGCTTTCTTT
TRBV28	14	TRBJ1-2	NA	NA	CASVMAGSNYGYTF	TGTGCCAGCGTGATGGCAGGCTCTAACTATGGCTACACCTTC
TRBV6-5	15	TRBJ1-3	NA	NA	CASSYGGLSGNTIYF	TGTGCCAGCAGTTACGGGGGGCTCTCTGGAAACACCATATATTTT
TRBV5-1	15	TRBJ2-3	NA	NA	CASSWAWGGTDTQYF	TGCGCCAGCAGCTGGGCCTGGGGGGGCACAGATACGCAGTATTTT
TRBV6-6	13	TRBJ1-1	NA	NA	CASSTQLNTEAFF	TGTGCCAGCAGTACTCAGTTGAACACTGAAGCTTTCTTT
TRBV7-2	15	TRBJ2-7	NA	TRBD1	CASRRTGTGDYEQYF	TGTGCCAGCAGACGAACCGGGACAGGGGACTACGAGCAGTACTTC
TRBV28	14	TRBJ1-2	NA	NA	CASGRGGSNYGYTF	TGTGCCAGCGGACGAGGAGGTTCTAACTATGGCTACACCTTC
TRBV5-1	15	TRBJ2-2	NA	TRBD1	CASRKIQGATGELFF	TGCGCCAGCAGGAAAATACAGGGGGCCACCGGGGAGCTGTTTTTT
TRBV5-1	17	TRBJ1-3	NA	TRBD1	CASSLVAQGAFGNTIYF	TGCGCCAGCAGCTTGGTAGCGCAGGGGGCGTTTGGAAACACCATATATTTT
TRBV6-5	13	TRBJ2-2	NA	NA	CASIPGNTGELFF	TGTGCCAGCATTCCCGGCAACACCGGGGAGCTGTTTTTT
TRBV20-1	13	TRBJ2-5	NA	NA	CSASNIGRETQYF	TGCAGTGCTAGTAATATCGGGCGAGAGACCCAGTACTTC
TRBV28	11	TRBJ1-1	NA	NA	CASSEQVEAFF	TGTGCCAGCAGTGAACAGGTTGAAGCTTTCTTT
TRBV10-2	14	TRBJ2-7	NA	NA	CASSDRGRTYEQYF	TGCGCCAGCAGTGACCGGGGCAGAACCTACGAGCAGTACTTC
TRBV2	14	TRBJ2-3	NA	TRBD2	CASSELTGGDTQYF	TGTGCCAGCAGTGAACTGACGGGGGGAGATACGCAGTATTTT
TRBV25-1	14	TRBJ1-5	few	NA	CASSVAGSNQPQHF	TGTGCCAGCAGTGTGGCCGGCAGCAATCAGCCCCAGCATTTT
TRBV6-2/TRBV6-3	16	TRBJ2-3	NA	NA	CASSRASGGGGDTQYF	TGTGCCAGCAGTAGGGCGAGCGGCGGAGGAGGAGATACGCAGTATTTT